Below, 9 T cell receptor beta chains from the same sample are listed, as sequenced in a study of identical twins. TCRdb re-called the 5' RACE reads with MiXCR, one entry per CDR3 protein. The sample lists hundreds of thousands of distinct CDR3 sequences; under 25% were seen once. This same sample was also part of a study on yellow fever vaccine responses in identical twins.

Sequenced material: CD4+ T cells sorted from blood. These receptor sequences come from a young woman in good health.

The rearrangement uses TRBV10-1 and TRBJ2-6; D is uncertain. Germline V gene sequence: CDR1 WNHNN, CDR2 SYGVQD (reference sequence). Trimming removed 4 bases from V and 1 base from J, with 14 bases in between. The CDR3 is made up of 17 amino acids. CDR3 protein: CASSAPDSKSGANVLTF. The CDR3 bases are TGCGCCAGCAGTGCCCCCGATTCTAAGTCTGGGGCCAACGTCCTGACTTTC.

CDR3 sequence (DNA): TGTGCCAGCTCACCAACAGGGGTTGGATCCGGGGAGCTGTTTTTT. It translates to CASSPTGVGSGELFF. J is TRBJ2-2 and V is TRBV18, with 7 bases aligning to TRBD1. V trimming: 2 bases; J trimming: 6 bases; junction bases outside the gene matches: 6. This CDR3 contains 15 residues. CDR1 is KGHSH and CDR2 is LQKENI in the germline V gene.

The V call is TRBV18, the J call TRBJ2-3; no definite D call. Per germline, CDR1 KGHSH and CDR2 LQKENI. The CDR3 covers 15 residues. V lost 0 bases and J lost 5, with 12 bases in between. The DNA of the CDR3 is TGTGCCAGCTCACCACCGGTTCTTTCGAGAGATACGCAGTATTTT. Translating it yields CASSPPVLSRDTQYF.

This clonotype turned up a few times. V usage is TRBV5-1 and J usage is TRBJ1-6, with a tentative D call TRBD1 (5 bases). The V and J ends lost 0 bases and 6 bases respectively, with 10 bases between them. CDR3 length: 15 amino acids. CDR1 is SGHRS and CDR2 is YFSETQ in the germline V gene. The CDR3 bases are TGCGCCAGCAGCTTGGAGCCAGGGACTAATTCACCCCTCCACTTT. Residues: CASSLEPGTNSPLHF. Complete variable domain (other parts from reference TRBV5-1 and TRBJ1-6): KAGVTQTPRYLIKTRGQQVTLSCSPISGHRSVSWYQQTPGQGLQFLFEYFSETQRNKGNFPGRFSGRQFSNSRSEMNVSTLELGDSALYLCASSLEPGTNSPLHFGNGTRLTVT.

The chain combines TRBV10-2 with TRBJ2-5, with 16 bases identical to TRBD2. The CDR3 runs to 17 residues. Per germline, CDR1 WSHSY and CDR2 SAAADI. V was pared by 6 bases and J by 1 base, with 5 bases of the junction left unmatched. The CDR3 region has the DNA TGCGCCAGCAGCACCGGGACTAGCGGGAGGGCCCAAGAGACCCAGTACTTC. Protein: CASSTGTSGRAQETQYF.

This clonotype was seen only a few times. This chain uses TRBV12-3 or TRBV12-4 with TRBJ2-7; D call uncertain. Trimming took 6 bases from V and 5 from J, leaving 11 bases between them. This CDR3 comprises 12 residues. The CDR3 reads CASSPVLDEQYF. The CDR3 DNA sequence: TGTGCCAGCAGCCCTGTATTAGACGAGCAGTACTTC.

This clonotype turned up a few times. The chain combines TRBV18 with TRBJ2-3, with 9 bases fitting TRBD1. Germline V gene data show CDR1 as KGHSH and CDR2 as LQKENI. With 3 bases clipped from V and 6 bases from J, the junction kept 4 bases outside the gene matches. The CDR3 is made up of 14 amino acids. In DNA form, the CDR3 reads TGTGCCAGCTCACCTCCGGGACAGGGTGATACGCAGTATTTT. Protein sequence: CASSPPGQGDTQYF.

The chain couples TRBV7-9 to TRBJ2-7; D not resolved. Germline CDR1 SEHNR, CDR2 FQNEAQ (reference sequence). This CDR3 is built from 13 residues. Trimming left V 3 bases short and J 3 bases short, with 9 bases between. CDR3 coding DNA: TGTGCCAGCAGCTTCTCAGTAGACTACGAGCAGTACTTC. It translates to CASSFSVDYEQYF.

This clonotype has a handful of counts. The chain carries TRBV5-6 and TRBJ2-3; TRBD2 agrees at 9 bases. This CDR3 has 15 amino acids. CDR1 and CDR2 from the germline V gene are SGHDT and YYEEEE. V shed 5 bases and J 3 bases; nucleotides not matched to a gene: 7. The CDR3 DNA is TGTGCCAGCAGTCCGGGACTAGCTAGGACAGATACGCAGTATTTT. Its protein is CASSPGLARTDTQYF. The variable domain in full, with the rest retrieved from reference TRBV5-6 and TRBJ2-3, is DAGVTQSPTHLIKTRGQQVTLRCSPKSGHDTVSWYQQALGQGPQFIFQYYEEEERQRGNFPDRFSGHQFPNYSSELNVNALLLGDSALYLCASSPGLARTDTQYFGPGTRLTVL.